The present T cell receptor beta chain was sequenced within a study of cytomegalovirus exposure and HLA in healthy donors. The CDR3 has 13 amino acids. The ends were cut back, 8 bases at V and 5 bases at J, with 12 bases in the middle. Germline assignment: CDR1 MNHNY and CDR2 SVGAGI (reference sequence). Note on this clone: The antigen is unknown.

Study results and caveats: Later analysis placed DRB1 highest and HLA-C lowest in TCR association rates, which differed by HLA locus. In vitro assays verified that three CMV-associated chains recognized CMV antigens specifically. It was reported that TCR beta sequences correctly inferred the HLA-A and HLA-B alleles for most subjects.

PCR used 60 Vbeta primers and 13 Jbeta primers. The method was immunoSEQ multiplex PCR; TCRdb's version includes in-frame clones alone and lacks a portion of them. The sample includes roughly 78,000 clones. The receptor was derived from a man aged 35 to 55 in good health and CMV-seronegative. This rearrangement joins TRBV6-6 to TRBJ1-4; D perhaps matches TRBD1 (5 bases). The sequencing input was PBMCs. CDR3: CASGTWGNEKLFF. The CDR3 region has the DNA TGTGCCAGCGGGACTTGGGGGAATGAAAAACTGTTTTTT.